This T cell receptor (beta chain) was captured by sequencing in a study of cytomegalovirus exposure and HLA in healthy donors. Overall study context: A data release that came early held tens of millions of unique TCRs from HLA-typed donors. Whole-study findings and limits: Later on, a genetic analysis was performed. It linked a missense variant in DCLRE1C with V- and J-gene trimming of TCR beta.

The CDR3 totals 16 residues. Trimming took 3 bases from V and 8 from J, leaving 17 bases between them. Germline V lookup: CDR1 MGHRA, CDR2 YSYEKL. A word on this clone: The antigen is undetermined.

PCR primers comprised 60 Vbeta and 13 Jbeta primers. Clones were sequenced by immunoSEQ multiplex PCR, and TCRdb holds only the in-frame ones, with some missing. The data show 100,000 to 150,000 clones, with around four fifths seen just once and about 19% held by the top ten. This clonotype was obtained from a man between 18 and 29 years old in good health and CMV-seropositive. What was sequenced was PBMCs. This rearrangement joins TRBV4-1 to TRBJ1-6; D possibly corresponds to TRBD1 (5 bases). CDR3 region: CASSHQLASGDSPLHF. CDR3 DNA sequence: TGCGCCAGCAGCCATCAACTCGCCTCGGGGGATTCACCCCTCCACTTT.